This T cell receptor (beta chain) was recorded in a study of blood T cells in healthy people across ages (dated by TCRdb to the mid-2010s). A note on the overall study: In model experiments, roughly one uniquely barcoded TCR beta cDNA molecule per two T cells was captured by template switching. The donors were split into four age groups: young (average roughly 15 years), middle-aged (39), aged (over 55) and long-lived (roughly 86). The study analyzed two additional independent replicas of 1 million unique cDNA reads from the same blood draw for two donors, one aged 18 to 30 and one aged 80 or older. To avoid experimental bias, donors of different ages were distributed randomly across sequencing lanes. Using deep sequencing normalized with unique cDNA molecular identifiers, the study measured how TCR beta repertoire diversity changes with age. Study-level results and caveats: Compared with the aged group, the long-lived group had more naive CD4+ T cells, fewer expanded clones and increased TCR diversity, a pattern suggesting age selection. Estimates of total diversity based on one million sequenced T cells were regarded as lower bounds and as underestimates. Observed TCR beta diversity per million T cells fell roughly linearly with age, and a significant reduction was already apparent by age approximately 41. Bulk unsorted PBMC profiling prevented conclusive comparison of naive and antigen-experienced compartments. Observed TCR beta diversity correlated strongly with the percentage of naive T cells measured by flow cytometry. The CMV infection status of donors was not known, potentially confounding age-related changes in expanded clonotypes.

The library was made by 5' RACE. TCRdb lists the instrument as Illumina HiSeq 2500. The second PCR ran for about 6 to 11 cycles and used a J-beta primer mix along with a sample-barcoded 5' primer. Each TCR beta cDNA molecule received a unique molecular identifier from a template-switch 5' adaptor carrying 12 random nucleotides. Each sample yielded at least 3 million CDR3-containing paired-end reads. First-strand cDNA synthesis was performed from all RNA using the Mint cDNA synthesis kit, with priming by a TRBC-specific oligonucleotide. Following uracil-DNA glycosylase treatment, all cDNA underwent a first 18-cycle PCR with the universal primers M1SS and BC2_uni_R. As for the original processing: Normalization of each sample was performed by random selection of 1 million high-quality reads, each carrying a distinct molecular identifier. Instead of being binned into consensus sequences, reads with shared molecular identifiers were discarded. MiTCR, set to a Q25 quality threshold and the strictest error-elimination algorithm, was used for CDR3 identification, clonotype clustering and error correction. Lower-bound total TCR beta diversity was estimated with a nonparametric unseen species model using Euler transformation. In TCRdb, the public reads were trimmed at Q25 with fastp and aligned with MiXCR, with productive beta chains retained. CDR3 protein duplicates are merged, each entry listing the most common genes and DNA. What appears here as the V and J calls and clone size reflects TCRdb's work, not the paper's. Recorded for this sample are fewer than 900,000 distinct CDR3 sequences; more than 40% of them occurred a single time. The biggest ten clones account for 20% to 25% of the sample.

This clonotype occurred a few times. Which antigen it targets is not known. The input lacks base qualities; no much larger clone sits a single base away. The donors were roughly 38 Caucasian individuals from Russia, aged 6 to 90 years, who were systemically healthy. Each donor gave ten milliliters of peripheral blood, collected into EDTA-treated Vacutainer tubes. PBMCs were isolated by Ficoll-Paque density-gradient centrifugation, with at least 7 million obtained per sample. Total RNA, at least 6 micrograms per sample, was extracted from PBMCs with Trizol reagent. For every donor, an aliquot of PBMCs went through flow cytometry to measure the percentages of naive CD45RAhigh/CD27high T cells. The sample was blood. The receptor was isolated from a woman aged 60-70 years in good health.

The DNA is TGTGCCAGCAGCTTAGATTCGTCTGCTTACAATGAGCAGTTCTTC. It translates to CASSLDSSAYNEQFF. In this chain, TRBV11-2 is recombined with TRBJ2-1; no confident D gene assignment can be made. Based on the germline V gene, the CDR1 and CDR2 sequences are SGHAT and FQNNGV. Including the terminal cysteine and phenylalanine, the CDR3 comprises 15 residues. The retained sequence is limited to the CDR3, 45 bases, with the frame set at the first base. At the junction V is shortened by 0 bases and J by 4 bases, with 10 bases in between.